This T cell receptor (beta chain) was captured in a study of T cell responses to AZD1222 COVID-19 vaccine. Using immunoSEQ multiplex PCR, the repertoire was profiled, and TCRdb retains in-frame clones only, with some absent. The table includes approximately 150,000 clones, roughly nine tenths detected once. As regards this clone: The antigen is undetermined.

Pooled together were second doses at about 4 or about 12 weeks. Study findings and constraints: Increases in Spike-specific TCR breadth and depth were seen after two AZD1222 doses.

The receptor was isolated from an adult who received the AZD1222 COVID-19 vaccine. Here the sequenced sample was peripheral blood, taken 28 days after the second AZD1222 dose.

CDR3 amino acids: CASNQGARLGYTF. The CDR3 nucleotides are TGTGCCAGCAACCAGGGGGCTCGCCTTGGCTACACCTTC. This chain uses TRBV2 with TRBJ1-2; 8 bases fit TRBD1. The trim removed 7 bases at V and 7 bases at J, leaving 8 bases unmatched. Germline CDR1 is SNHLY and CDR2 is FYNNEI. The CDR3 length is 13 residues.